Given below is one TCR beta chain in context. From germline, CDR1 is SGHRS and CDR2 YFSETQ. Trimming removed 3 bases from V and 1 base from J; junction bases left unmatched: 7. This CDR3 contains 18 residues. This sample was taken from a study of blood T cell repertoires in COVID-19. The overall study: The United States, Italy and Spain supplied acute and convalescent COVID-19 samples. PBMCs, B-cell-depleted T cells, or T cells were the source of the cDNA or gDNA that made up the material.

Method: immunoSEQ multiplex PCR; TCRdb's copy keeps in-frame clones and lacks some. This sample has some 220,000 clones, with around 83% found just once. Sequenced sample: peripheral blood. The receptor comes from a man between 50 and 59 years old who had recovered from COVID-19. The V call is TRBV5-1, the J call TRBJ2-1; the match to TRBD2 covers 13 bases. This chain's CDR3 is CASSSRTSGSASYNEQFF. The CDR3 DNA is TGCGCCAGCAGCTCTCGGACTAGCGGGAGCGCTTCCTACAATGAGCAGTTCTTC.